The T cell receptor (beta chain) described here comes from a study of T cell changes during pregnancy in multiple sclerosis. Worth noting for this clone: A junction end diverges from the germline sequence, so it may reflect a read error.

Only in-frame clones appear in the TCRdb table, and some are missing; sequencing was by immunoSEQ multiplex PCR. Here the sample spans 35,000 to 45,000 clones, 88% being singletons. This CDR3 spans 14 amino acids. Germline assignment: CDR1 SSHAT and CDR2 FNYEAQ (reference sequence). The sample in question was CD8+ T cells from peripheral blood mononuclear cells, obtained in the first trimester of pregnancy. The chain is built from TRBV7-7 and TRBJ2-7; 10 nucleotides align to TRBD2. This TCR came from a female donor with multiple sclerosis, enrolled in a pregnancy study. The DNA for the CDR3 is TGTGCTAGCAGCTTGGGTAGCGGGGGGTACGAGCAGTACTTC. Protein: CASSLGSGGYEQYF.